This TCR beta chain emerged from a study of breast tumors, draining lymph nodes, adjacent tissues. The study's findings and limits: Tumor TCR diversity was below lymph nodes but above nontumor tissue.

On this clonotype: Its antigen is unknown.

TCRdb re-called the multiplex PCR reads with MiXCR, one entry per CDR3 protein. Of some 66,000 distinct CDR3 sequences in the sample, approximately 62% are singletons; the top ten hold roughly 19%. This CDR3 spans 15 amino acids. V was cut by 0 bases and J by 2 bases, with 13 bases left in between. Looked up from germline, CDR1 is DFQATT and CDR2 is SNEGSKA (reference sequence). This clonotype originated in a female donor with breast cancer. Some clones in this sample may be carry-over from other donors' samples. Material: breast tumor tissue. This chain joins TRBV20-1 and TRBJ2-5; D gene ambiguous. CDR3 protein: CSARDAAGIQETQYF. CDR3 bases: TGCAGTGCTAGAGATGCGGCCGGAATACAAGAGACCCAGTACTTC.